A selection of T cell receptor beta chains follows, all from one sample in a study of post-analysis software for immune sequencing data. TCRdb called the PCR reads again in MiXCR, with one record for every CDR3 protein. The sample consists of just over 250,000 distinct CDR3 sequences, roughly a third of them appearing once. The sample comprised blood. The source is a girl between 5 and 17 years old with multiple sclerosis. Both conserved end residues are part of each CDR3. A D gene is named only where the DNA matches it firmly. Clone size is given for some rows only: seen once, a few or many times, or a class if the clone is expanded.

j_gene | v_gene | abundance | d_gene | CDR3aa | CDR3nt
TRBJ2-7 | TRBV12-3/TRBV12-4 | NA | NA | CASSLEQPYYEQYF | TGTGCCAGCAGTTTAGAGCAGCCCTACTACGAGCAGTACTTC
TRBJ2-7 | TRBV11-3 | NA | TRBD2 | CASSKGGREGWYEQYF | TGTGCCAGCAGCAAGGGGGGCCGGGAGGGCTGGTACGAGCAGTACTTC
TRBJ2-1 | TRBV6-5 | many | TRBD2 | CASTLAGGRNEQFF | TGTGCCAGCACCCTAGCGGGAGGGCGGAATGAGCAGTTCTTC
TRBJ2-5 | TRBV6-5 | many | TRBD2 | CASSVAGEGETQYF | TGTGCCAGCAGTGTAGCGGGGGAGGGAGAGACCCAGTACTTC
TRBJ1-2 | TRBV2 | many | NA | CASSEMGGGYTF | TGTGCCAGCAGTGAAATGGGGGGGGGCTACACCTTC
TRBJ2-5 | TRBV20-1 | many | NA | CSASPTGSGETQYF | TGCAGTGCTAGCCCAACAGGGAGCGGAGAGACCCAGTACTTC
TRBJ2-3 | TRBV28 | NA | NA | CASPPPELDTDTQYF | TGTGCCAGCCCTCCTCCGGAACTAGACACAGATACGCAGTATTTT
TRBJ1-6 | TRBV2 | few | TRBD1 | CASREQGAHNSPLHF | TGTGCCAGCAGGGAACAGGGGGCCCATAATTCACCCCTCCACTTT
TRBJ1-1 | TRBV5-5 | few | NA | CASSLSVPGEAFF | TGTGCCAGCAGCTTATCGGTCCCTGGGGAAGCTTTCTTT
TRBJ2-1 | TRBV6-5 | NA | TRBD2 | CASSYGSGGAYEQFF | TGTGCCAGCAGTTACGGTAGCGGGGGGGCTTATGAGCAGTTCTTC
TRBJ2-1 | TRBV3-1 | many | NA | CASSQDTPNPEQFF | TGTGCCAGCAGCCAAGATACCCCCAACCCTGAGCAGTTCTTC
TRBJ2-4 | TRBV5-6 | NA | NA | CANSLGHRGLLAKNIQYF | TGTGCCAACAGCCTAGGGCATAGAGGTCTTCTAGCCAAAAACATTCAGTACTTC
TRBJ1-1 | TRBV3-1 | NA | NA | CASSQEATEAFF | TGTGCCAGCAGCCAAGAGGCTACTGAAGCTTTCTTT
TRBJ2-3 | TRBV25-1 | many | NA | CARDTQYF | TGTGCCAGGGATACGCAGTATTTT
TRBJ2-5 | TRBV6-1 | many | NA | CASSEGPTQYF | TGTGCCAGCAGTGAAGGGCCCACCCAGTACTTC
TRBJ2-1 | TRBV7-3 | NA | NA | CASSPEGVSYNEQFF | TGTGCCAGCAGCCCCGAGGGGGTCTCCTACAATGAGCAGTTCTTC